The 31 T cell receptor beta chains below all came from one sample that was sequenced in a study of T cells in Graves' hyperthyroidism and ophthalmopathy. Amplification targeted TCR beta CDR3 regions from RNA transcripts. With the HTBI primer set, the TCR CDR3 went through a first round of RT-PCR. Via MiXCR, TCRdb re-called the multiplex PCR reads, giving one row per CDR3 protein. The repertoire consists of around 690,000 distinct CDR3 sequences, with roughly a sixth occurring once and the leading ten covering roughly 15%. Sequencing used blood. These receptors were collected from a man aged 45-60 years with Graves' hyperthyroidism.

A note on this clonotype: Germline is not matched at one junction end, which may reflect a read error. The chain is built from TRBV18 and TRBJ1-1; perhaps TRBD1 as D (5 bases). CDR3 size: 13 residues. CDR1 KGHSH and CDR2 LQKENI come from the germline V gene. The CDR3 sequence: CASSPGQDTGAFF. CDR3 DNA: TGTGCCAGCTCACCGGGCCAGGACACTGGAGCTTTCTTT.

In its sample, this clonotype was seen many times. The V call is TRBV10-3, the J call TRBJ2-3; D gene uncertain. The CDR3 covers 16 residues. CDR1 and CDR2 from the germline V gene are ENHRY and SYGVKD. The V end was cut by 6 bases, the J end by 2 bases, with 18 bases between. The CDR3 nucleotides are TGTGCCATCAGCGCCGCCCCGCTAGTTCACACAGATACGCAGTATTTT. Its translation is CAISAAPLVHTDTQYF.

This clonotype was counted a few times. The V gene is TRBV19, the J gene TRBJ2-1, with D possibly matching TRBD2 (6 bases). The germline V gene has CDR1 LNHDA and CDR2 SQIVND (reference sequence). Trimming removed 3 bases from V and 0 bases from J, with 9 bases in between. The CDR3 sequence is 15 residues long. The CDR3 spells CASSMSGSSYNEQFF. CDR3 DNA: TGTGCCAGTAGTATGTCCGGGAGCTCCTACAATGAGCAGTTCTTC.

This clonotype appeared many times. The chain uses TRBV29-1 and TRBJ2-5; the match to TRBD2 covers 9 bases. This CDR3 is built from 13 residues. V lost 5 bases, J lost 5 bases, and 6 bases stayed unmatched. CDR1 SQVTM and CDR2 ANQGSEA come from the germline V gene. Here the CDR3 reads CSVLAGGPETQYF. The CDR3 bases are TGCAGCGTTTTGGCGGGAGGGCCGGAGACCCAGTACTTC.

The chain employs TRBV30 and TRBJ2-7, with a possible D match to TRBD1 (6 bases). This CDR3 has 13 amino acids. Trimming stripped 3 bases from V and 7 bases from J, with 16 bases between. The germline gives CDR1 GTSNPN, CDR2 SVGIG (reference sequence). For the CDR3, the DNA is TGTGCCTGGAGGGCCCTACCCAGGGGAGAGCAGTACTTC. This translates into CAWRALPRGEQYF.

Ten or more counts support this clonotype. V is TRBV6-5 and J is TRBJ1-4; no reliable D call. Deletions cut 5 bases from V and 1 base from J, with 11 bases between. The CDR3 runs 15 residues. CDR1 is MNHEY and CDR2 is SVGAGI in the germline V gene. The CDR3 nucleotides read TGTGCCAGCAGTCTGCCTCGTGGAACTAATGAAAAACTGTTTTTT. Amino acid sequence: CASSLPRGTNEKLFF.

The chain recombines TRBV30 with TRBJ1-1; no reliable D call. There are 14 residues in the CDR3. Germline V CDR1 and CDR2: GTSNPN, SVGIG (reference sequence). Between the trimmed V and J ends, which lost 3 bases and 0 bases, there was a span of 11 bases. This CDR3 reads CAWRPRGMNTEAFF. The CDR3 DNA reads as TGTGCCTGGAGACCCCGAGGAATGAACACTGAAGCTTTCTTT.

This clonotype was found many times. The chain links TRBV7-3 to TRBJ2-2; no clear D gene. Germline V lookup: CDR1 SGHTA, CDR2 FQGTGA. CDR3 length equals 15 residues. Deletions cut 5 bases from V and 4 bases from J, with 14 bases between. The CDR3 loop reads CASSPGGRPTGELFF. CDR3 nucleotide sequence: TGTGCCAGCAGCCCGGGCGGCAGACCCACCGGGGAGCTGTTTTTT.

This clonotype was found many times. The V call is TRBV28, the J call TRBJ2-5; D may match TRBD1 or TRBD2 (5 bases each). CDR1 is MDHEN and CDR2 is SYDVKM in the germline V gene. V was shortened by 6 bases and J by 1 base, with 18 bases between the two germline ends. This CDR3 is 16 amino acids long. CDR3 sequence reads: CASSTGGFGIQETQYF. As DNA, the CDR3 is TGTGCCAGCAGCACAGGCGGGTTCGGGATCCAAGAGACCCAGTACTTC.

J is TRBJ1-5 and V is TRBV20-1, with unresolved D. The CDR3 runs to 14 residues. V dropped 3 bases and J dropped 1 base, with 10 bases sitting between them. Looked up from germline, CDR1 is DFQATT and CDR2 is SNEGSKA (reference sequence). Written as DNA, the CDR3 is TGCAGTGCTAGTTTGGCCGACAGCAATCAGCCCCAGCATTTT. Translating it yields CSASLADSNQPQHF.

This clonotype was observed a few times. One base away lies a much larger clone, so this may be a sequencing read error. This rearrangement joins TRBV24-1 to TRBJ2-2; TRBD2 aligns across 7 bases. Germline V gene lookup returns CDR1 KGHDR and CDR2 SFDVKD. The CDR3 runs to 17 residues. The CDR3 nucleotides are TGTGCCGCCAGTGATTTTCCGGCGGGAGAGGGGACCGGGGAGCTGTTTTTT. Residues: CAASDFPAGEGTGELFF.

The V call is TRBV12-5, the J call TRBJ2-5; D is unresolved. The length of the CDR3 is 13 residues. Germline V gene lookup returns CDR1 LGHNT and CDR2 FRNRAP. V lost 6 bases and J 1 base, leaving 9 bases between the germline ends. CDR3 nucleotide sequence: TGTGCTAGTGGGAATGACATCCAAGAGACCCAGTACTTC. Translation: CASGNDIQETQYF.

This clonotype was recorded at least ten times. The genes are TRBV10-2 and TRBJ2-7; 8 nucleotides align to TRBD2. CDR3 length equals 17 residues. The V and J ends lost 7 bases and 0 bases, in that order; junction bases with no gene match: 14. The germline V gene encodes CDR1 WSHSY and CDR2 SAAADI. The CDR3, as DNA: TGCGCCAGCACTGATAATTCGGGACTAGGGGTCTCCTACGAGCAGTACTTC. Amino acid sequence: CASTDNSGLGVSYEQYF.

This clonotype was seen a few times. The V call is TRBV6-1, the J call TRBJ1-1, with D possibly being TRBD1 (5 bases). The CDR3 runs to 14 residues. Germline V lookup: CDR1 MNHNS, CDR2 SASEGT. With 6 bases removed from V and 3 bases from J, the gap between germline ends came to 14 bases. The CDR3 nucleotides are TGTGCCAGCAGAGGCAGGGTTCCCGACACTGAAGCTTTCTTT. This gives the protein CASRGRVPDTEAFF.

At least ten counts were recorded for this clonotype. The genes are TRBV7-6 and TRBJ2-1; 10 nucleotides agree with TRBD2. This CDR3 spans 18 amino acids. V was pared by 5 bases and J by 2 bases, with 12 bases of the junction left unmatched. The germline V gene encodes CDR1 SGHVS and CDR2 FNYEAQ. CDR3 sequence: CASSLWDSGRTTYNEQFF. CDR3 in DNA: TGTGCCAGCAGCCTTTGGGATAGCGGGAGGACAACCTACAATGAGCAGTTCTTC.

The chain joins TRBV29-1 to TRBJ2-3; the match to TRBD2 covers 12 bases. Germline V gene data show CDR1 as SQVTM and CDR2 as ANQGSEA. V was pared by 3 bases and J by 3 bases, with 10 bases of the junction left unmatched. The CDR3 length is 17 residues. CDR3 nucleotide sequence: TGCAGCGTTGAGGCCCAGACTAGCGGGAGTTTTACAGATACGCAGTATTTT. It is translated as CSVEAQTSGSFTDTQYF.

This clonotype was observed a handful of times. The V and J genes are TRBV12-3 or TRBV12-4 and TRBJ1-5; no reliable D call. The CDR3 is made up of 16 amino acids. V was trimmed by 3 bases and J by 0 bases, leaving 12 bases between them. The CDR3 DNA reads as TGTGCCAGCAGTTTTGTGGCGGGATCTAGCAATCAGCCCCAGCATTTT. It translates to CASSFVAGSSNQPQHF.

This clonotype was observed at least ten times. This chain links TRBV7-2 with TRBJ2-3, with D perhaps being TRBD1 or TRBD2 (5 bases each). Trimming cost V 1 base and J 4 bases, with 15 bases left between them. The CDR3 length is 16 residues. The germline CDR1 and CDR2 sequences are SGHTA and FQGNSA. CDR3 DNA: TGTGCCAGCAGCTTAGGGGGGTTAGAATTACCAGATACGCAGTATTTT. Translated: CASSLGGLELPDTQYF.

The chain has TRBV7-9 and TRBJ2-3, with D unclear. Germline loops: CDR1 SEHNR, CDR2 FQNEAQ (reference sequence). V lost 1 base and J 0 bases, leaving 11 bases between the germline ends. The CDR3 consists of 16 residues. The CDR3 is CASSLVSRGSTDTQYF. The CDR3 coding sequence is TGTGCCAGCAGCTTAGTTTCCAGAGGAAGCACAGATACGCAGTATTTT.

A word on this clonotype: A much larger clone is a single base away; this may be a read error. The V and J genes are TRBV20-1 and TRBJ2-1, with TRBD2 matching over 7 bases. The germline CDR1 and CDR2 sequences are DFQATT and SNEGSKA (reference sequence). CDR3 length: 14 amino acids. V shed 6 bases, J shed 11 bases, and the junction held 16 bases outside the gene matches. For the CDR3, the DNA is TGCAGTGCAAGATCAATGAGAGCGGGACTTCAGCAGTTCTTC. Amino acids: CSARSMRAGLQQFF.

This clonotype showed up many times. This rearrangement joins TRBV28 to TRBJ1-1, with D hard to call. Germline V gene sequence: CDR1 MDHEN, CDR2 SYDVKM. The CDR3 covers 19 residues. Trimming took off 2 bases at V and 5 bases at J, with 27 bases between the two ends. The CDR3 coding sequence is TGTGCCAGCAGTTTAGGCGGGAGGTTGATAGGATTCCGGCGAACTGAAGCTTTCTTT. It specifies CASSLGGRLIGFRRTEAFF. The variable domain in full, completed from reference TRBV28 and TRBJ1-1, reads DVKVTQSSRYLVKRTGEKVFLECVQDMDHENMFWYRQDPGLGLRLIYFSYDVKMKEKGDIPEGYSVSREKKERFSLILESASTNQTSMYLCASSLGGRLIGFRRTEAFFGQGTRLTVV.

In its sample, this clonotype was seen once. Because the CDR3's place on the DNA is in doubt, the DNA is left out and the CDR3 is given as listed by TCRdb. The J gene is TRBJ1-6, the V gene TRBV2; TRBD1, the D gene given by the table, was not confirmed from the DNA. The CDR3 is 23 residues long, ends included. Germline assignment: CDR1 SNHLY and CDR2 FYNNEI. The CDR3 is CASSFYICSASPGTGIENSPLHF.

The chain carries TRBV6-5 and TRBJ2-5; TRBD1 matches 8 bases. V was clipped by 4 bases and J by 4 bases; unmatched bases: 5. Germline CDR1 MNHEY, CDR2 SVGAGI. The CDR3 extends over 14 amino acids. The CDR3 sequence is CASSLQTGVETQYF. Written as DNA, the CDR3 is TGTGCCAGCAGTTTGCAGACAGGGGTAGAGACCCAGTACTTC.

The rearrangement uses TRBV15 and TRBJ2-1; the D gene is possibly TRBD1 (6 bases). Germline assignment: CDR1 LNHNV and CDR2 YYDKDF (reference sequence). The length of the CDR3 is 15 residues. V was cut by 0 bases and J by 4 bases, with 10 bases left in between. The CDR3 region has the DNA TGTGCCACCAGCAGAGAGTTGGACAGTTACAATGAGCAGTTCTTC. Translating it yields CATSRELDSYNEQFF. The variable domain in full, completed from reference TRBV15 and TRBJ2-1, reads DAMVIQNPRYQVTQFGKPVTLSCSQTLNHNVMYWYQQKSSQAPKLLFHYYDKDFNNEADTPDNFQSRRPNTSFCFLDIRSPGLGDTAMYLCATSRELDSYNEQFFGPGTRLTVL.

This clonotype was observed at least ten times. The J gene is TRBJ2-4, the V gene TRBV2; D remains ambiguous. The CDR3 runs 13 residues. Germline CDR1 SNHLY, CDR2 FYNNEI. V gave up 1 base and J gave up 7 bases, with 8 bases separating them. The DNA for the CDR3 is TGTGCCAGCAGTGAAGATCGGATGAACATTCAGTACTTC. Translating it yields CASSEDRMNIQYF.

With regard to this clonotype: This may arise from a read error, as a much more abundant clone is one base away. This chain uses TRBV11-1 with TRBJ2-5; 12 nucleotides align to TRBD2. Germline CDR1 is SGHAT and CDR2 is FQDESV (reference sequence). The V segment lost 5 bases and the J segment 9 bases; nucleotides outside the gene matches: 25. The CDR3 loop spans 20 amino acids. The chain's CDR3 is CASSVVGARTSGEPKRAQYF. The CDR3 DNA reads as TGTGCCAGCAGCGTAGTGGGGGCGCGGACTAGCGGGGAACCCAAGAGAGCCCAGTACTTC.

V gene TRBV19 combines with J gene TRBJ2-1; 8 positions match TRBD2. Germline values: CDR1 LNHDA, CDR2 SQIVND (reference sequence). Losses at the gene ends were 1 base for V and 12 bases for J; bases not matched to a gene: 14. This CDR3 comprises 16 residues. The CDR3 protein is CASSIAEASGRYRQFF. CDR3 nucleotides: TGTGCCAGTAGTATAGCGGAGGCCAGCGGGAGATACCGGCAGTTCTTC.

CDR3 DNA sequence: TGTGCCACCCCGGGGACTTCACTTGAAGCTTTCTTT. It is translated as CATPGTSLEAFF. J is TRBJ1-1 and V is TRBV13; possibly TRBD1 for D (5 bases). Per germline, CDR1 PRHDT and CDR2 FYEKMQ (reference sequence). There are 12 residues in the CDR3. Trimming took off 10 bases at V and 7 bases at J, with 16 bases between the two ends.

The rearrangement joins TRBV29-1 to TRBJ2-1, with 11 bases aligning to TRBD2. The trim removed 6 bases at V and 4 bases at J, leaving 8 bases unmatched. The CDR3 length is 15 residues. Germline V gene lookup returns CDR1 SQVTM and CDR2 ANQGSEA. The CDR3 DNA sequence: TGCAGCGTGGGACGACTAGCGGGAAGTTACAATGAGCAGTTCTTC. It translates to CSVGRLAGSYNEQFF.

The rearrangement uses TRBV7-3 and TRBJ2-3; no definite D call. V lost 3 bases and J lost 0, with 7 bases in between. The V gene's germline CDR1 is SGHTA and CDR2 FQGTGA. The CDR3 extends over 14 amino acids. The CDR3 nucleotides read TGTGCCAGCAGCTTCTGGGGAAGCACAGATACGCAGTATTTT. This sequence encodes CASSFWGSTDTQYF.

This clonotype was observed at least ten times. The chain joins TRBV7-8 to TRBJ2-5, with D perhaps matching TRBD2 (5 bases). Trimming stripped 4 bases from V and 3 bases from J, with 12 bases between. Germline CDR1 and CDR2: SGHVS and FQNEAQ. CDR3 size: 14 residues. The CDR3 spells CASSSTGSKETQYF. The CDR3 DNA sequence: TGTGCCAGCAGCTCTACGGGAAGTAAAGAGACCCAGTACTTC. Combining the CDR3 with reference TRBV7-8 and TRBJ2-5 gives the whole variable domain GAGVSQSPRYKVAKRGQDVALRCDPISGHVSLFWYQQALGQGPEFLTYFQNEAQLDKSGLPSDRFFAERPEGSVSTLKIQRTQQEDSAVYLCASSSTGSKETQYFGPGTRLLVL.